This paragraph covers one T cell receptor (beta chain) sequence. This clonotype has a handful of counts. Which antigen it targets is not known. No much larger clone exists at a distance of one base, and base qualities are not known. These data originate in a study of Graves' ophthalmopathy and Graves' hyperthyroidism listed by TCRdb under 2018. For the study in its entirety: Peripheral blood samples were taken at the time of initial diagnosis, before any treatment was given. To tell Graves' ophthalmopathy apart from Graves' hyperthyroidism, and to predict which patients would progress to ophthalmopathy, the study relied on TCR beta repertoire signatures. In total, approximately 140 blood samples were TCR-sequenced: under 45 ophthalmopathy, some 75 hyperthyroidism and about 17 hyperthyroidism-to-ophthalmopathy patients. A discovery set of about 99 patients (43 ophthalmopathy, 57 stable hyperthyroidism) was enrolled to explore V-J signatures distinguishing ophthalmopathy from hyperthyroidism. For independent validation, a separate cohort was made up of fewer than 20 hyperthyroidism patients plus 17 patients who later progressed from hyperthyroidism to ophthalmopathy. In over 5 hyperthyroidism patients, the T-cell repertoire of thyroid tissue was compared with the T-cell repertoire of blood. Following sampling, methimazole starting at 30 mg daily was administered to hyperthyroidism patients, and high-dose intravenous methylprednisolone was administered to ophthalmopathy patients.

In the germline V gene (reference sequence), CDR1 corresponds to DFQATT and CDR2 to SNEGSKA. Germline trimming amounts to 6 bases on V and 1 base on J, with 11 as the count of junction bases outside the gene matches. The CDR3 holds 16 amino acids from the cysteine to the phenylalanine. Only the CDR3 part of the read is kept: 48 bases, read in frame from the first base. For repertoire sequencing, TCR beta CDR3 regions were amplified from RNA transcripts. The first round was an RT-PCR using HTBI primers with the Qiagen OneStep RT-PCR kit, and this first round was followed by a second-round multiplex PCR, then size selection and purification. Libraries were sequenced paired-end with 100 bp reads on an Illumina HiSeq2000. The original pipeline was this. SOAPnuke was used to process the reads, removing any read that contained adapters or uncalled bases, had a mean Phred below 15, or lacked an exact match to the constant primer or identifier. COPE v1.2.5 was used to merge the high-quality paired reads. Unique nucleotide sequences were defined as clonotypes and aligned to IMGT TRB V, D and J references using MiTCR v1.1. The analysis was limited to V-J combinations with a frequency above 0.0001, which together covered 98% to 99.2% of repertoires. For each V-J combination, a TCR clonal expansion and chaos score was defined as F50 clonal expansion divided by the chaos observed in the TCRdist matrix. Welch's t-statistics and random forest were used to reduce features to approximately 13 V-J combinations, which were fed into a naive Bayes classifier. Thyroid-blood repertoire similarity was quantified with the Morisita-Horn index. TCRdb applied fastp at Q25 and MiXCR to the public reads, then kept only in-frame beta chains. Merged by CDR3 protein, the rows form single entries marked with the most common genes and DNA. The V and J calls were determined by TCRdb, not by the authors. The sample table shows about 39,000 distinct CDR3 sequences, and approximately 46% are seen once. Approximately 25% of the sample comes from the top ten.

Hyperthyroidism was defined as stable when no progression to ophthalmopathy occurred within 18 months of follow-up. Hyperthyroidism patients were newly diagnosed, with disease duration under 2 months, and aged 18 to 65 years. Patients with other autoimmune diseases, uncontrolled infections, pregnancy or lactation were excluded from the study. Clinical symptoms, serum thyroxine, TRAb, thyroid ultrasound and orbital computed tomography were used for diagnosis. Ficoll-Paque density gradient centrifugation was used to isolate PBMCs from 8 to 10 ml of fresh peripheral blood. Total RNA was extracted using Trizol reagent, and RNA quality was checked on an Agilent 2100 Bioanalyzer. Beyond this particular receptor, the publication reports: No statistical method was used to predetermine the sample size, and group allocation was not hidden from the investigators. In validation, the model predicted ophthalmopathy progression with nearly 71% sensitivity and 72.22% specificity; around twelve predicted patients were CT-confirmed with GO in a median of about 6.1 months. The 13-signature model separated ophthalmopathy from stable hyperthyroidism with approximately 85% sensitivity and 81.08% specificity in cross-validation, and 80%/75% in the test set. Most expanded thyroid clonotypes with frequency above 0.001 were also detected in blood, suggesting blood repertoires may reflect the thyroid immune response.

The TCR sequence derives from an adult woman with stable Graves' hyperthyroidism. The rearranged chain carries TRBV20-1 and TRBJ2-5; a stretch of 10 junction bases matches TRBD2. The sequenced sample consisted of peripheral blood. The nucleotides read TGCAGTGCCGAGGGGTCTAGCGGGAGACCCCAAGAGACCCAGTACTTC. This is translated as CSAEGSSGRPQETQYF.